This note documents a single T cell receptor (beta chain) sequence. The antigen is undetermined. This CDR3 comprises 13 residues. The V gene end was trimmed by 2 bases and the J gene end by 3 bases; junction bases not matched to a gene: 0. TCR alpha and TCR beta cDNA libraries with sample barcodes and UMIs came from 5'RACE using constant-segment primers. Each CDR3 protein gets one entry after TCRdb re-called the 5' RACE reads with MiXCR. The table has roughly 200,000 distinct CDR3 sequences, about a fifth seen once. This entry belongs to a study of T-cell memory formation after mild COVID-19. General study findings and limits: In second-wave clones peaking day 37, SARS-CoV-2 specificity remained unconfirmed.

The chain uses TRBV12-3 or TRBV12-4 and TRBJ2-5; 7 nucleotides line up with TRBD2. The sample taken for sequencing was PBMCs or a T cell subset sorted from them (not recorded which). The source of this sequence is an adult woman who had mild COVID-19 (a few samples of this study predate the infection). Cell type and time point are not known. This CDR3 is CASSLLAEETQYF. For the CDR3, the DNA is TGTGCCAGCAGTTTACTAGCGGAAGAGACCCAGTACTTC.